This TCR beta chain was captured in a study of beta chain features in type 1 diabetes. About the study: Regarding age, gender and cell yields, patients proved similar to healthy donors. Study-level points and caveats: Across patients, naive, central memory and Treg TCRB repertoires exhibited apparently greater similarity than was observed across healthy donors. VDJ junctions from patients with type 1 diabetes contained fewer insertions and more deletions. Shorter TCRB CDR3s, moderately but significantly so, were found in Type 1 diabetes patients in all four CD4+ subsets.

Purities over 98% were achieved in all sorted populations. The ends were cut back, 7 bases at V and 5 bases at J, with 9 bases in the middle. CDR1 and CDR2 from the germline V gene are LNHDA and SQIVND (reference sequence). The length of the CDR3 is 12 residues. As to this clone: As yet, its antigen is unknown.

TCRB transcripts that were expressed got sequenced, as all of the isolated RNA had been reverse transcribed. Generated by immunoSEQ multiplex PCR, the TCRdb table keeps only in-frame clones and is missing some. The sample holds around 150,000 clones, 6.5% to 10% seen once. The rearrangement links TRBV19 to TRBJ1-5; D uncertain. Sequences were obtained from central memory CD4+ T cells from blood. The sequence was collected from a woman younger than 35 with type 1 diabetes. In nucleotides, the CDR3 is TGTGCCAGTACAGATGCCGATCAGCCCCAGCATTTT. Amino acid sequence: CASTDADQPQHF.